Sequencing of this T cell receptor (beta chain) was carried out in a study of shared clonotypes between healthy human individuals. This table comes from immunoSEQ multiplex PCR, and its TCRdb copy is limited to in-frame clones, with some not included. The table records some 1.4 million clones, roughly 96% of them present only once. The germline V gene encodes CDR1 SGDLS and CDR2 YYNGEE. The ends were cut back, 3 bases at V and 6 bases at J, with 12 bases in the middle. The CDR3 spans 14 residues. The receptor was isolated from a man in his thirties or forties in good health. The rearrangement uses TRBV9 and TRBJ2-2; tentative D call: TRBD1 (6 bases). The material sequenced was naive CD4+ T cells sorted from blood. Subset meaning: CD45RA+ positively selected. CDR3: CASSDTGSPGELFF. CDR3 bases: TGTGCCAGCAGCGATACAGGGTCCCCCGGGGAGCTGTTTTTT.